This T cell receptor beta chain came from a study of cytomegalovirus exposure and HLA in healthy donors. 60 Vbeta and 13 Jbeta primers were used in PCR. Method: immunoSEQ multiplex PCR; TCRdb's copy keeps in-frame clones and lacks some. The sample yields fewer than 100,000 clones, about 7.6% seen once. CDR1 SEHNR and CDR2 FQNEAQ come from the germline V gene (reference sequence). This CDR3 comprises 15 residues. V lost 5 bases and J lost 2; bases outside the gene matches: 4. This clonotype was obtained from a man aged 45-60 years in good health and CMV-seronegative. This chain uses TRBV7-9 with TRBJ2-2; 8 bases match TRBD2. Sequencing was performed on PBMCs. CDR3 nucleotide sequence: TGTGCCAGCAGCCCGGGACTAGGAAACACCGGGGAGCTGTTTTTT. This encodes CASSPGLGNTGELFF.